This TCR beta chain was sequenced in a study of identical twins. This CDR3 spans 16 amino acids. The ends were cut back, 1 base at V and 3 bases at J, with 15 bases in the middle. Per germline, CDR1 ENHRY and CDR2 SYGVKD. TCRdb processed the 5' RACE reads anew with MiXCR; each CDR3 protein has one entry. Seen here are about 690,000 distinct CDR3 sequences, 20% to 25% observed once, and the top ten hold roughly 4%. This clonotype showed up many times. These data also featured in a second study, about T cells expressing NK-cell markers. That source adds: Researchers report these clonotypes also headed the CD3+CD56-NKG2C+ fraction in a handful of donors.

The V gene is TRBV10-3, the J gene TRBJ1-2; D possibly corresponds to TRBD1 (6 bases). Sample: PBMCs. This TCR was sampled from a woman aged 18-29 years in good health. Here the CDR3 reads CAISEFSSGTHYGYTF. The CDR3 nucleotides read TGTGCCATCAGTGAGTTTTCCTCCGGGACACACTATGGCTACACCTTC.